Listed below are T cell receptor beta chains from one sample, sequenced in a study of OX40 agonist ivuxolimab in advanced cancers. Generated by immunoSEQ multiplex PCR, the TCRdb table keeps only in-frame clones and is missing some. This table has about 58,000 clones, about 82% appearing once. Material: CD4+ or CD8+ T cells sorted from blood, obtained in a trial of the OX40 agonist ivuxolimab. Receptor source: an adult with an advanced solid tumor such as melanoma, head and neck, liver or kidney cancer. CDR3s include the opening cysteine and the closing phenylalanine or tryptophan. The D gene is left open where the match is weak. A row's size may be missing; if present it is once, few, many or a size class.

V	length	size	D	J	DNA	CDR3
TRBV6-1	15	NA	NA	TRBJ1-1	TGTGCCAGTGAGGGGGGTAGGGGTTGGAACACTGAAGCTTTCTTT	CASEGGRGWNTEAFF
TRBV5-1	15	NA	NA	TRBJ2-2	TGCGCCAGCAGCTCGAACCTACCCGACACCGGGGAGCTGTTTTTT	CASSSNLPDTGELFF
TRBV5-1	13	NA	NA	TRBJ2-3	TGCGCCAGCGGGCGGGTAGGGACAGATACGCAGTATTTT	CASGRVGTDTQYF
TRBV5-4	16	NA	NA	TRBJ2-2	TGTGCCAGCAGCTTGGAGCAGGGGGGGAACACCGGGGAGCTGTTTTTT	CASSLEQGGNTGELFF
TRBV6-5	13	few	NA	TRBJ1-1	TGTGCCAGCACCGGCAGAACGAACACTGAAGCTTTCTTT	CASTGRTNTEAFF
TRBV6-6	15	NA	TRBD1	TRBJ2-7	TGTGCCAGCAGTCCCCCAGACAGGGGGCTCTACGAGCAGTACTTC	CASSPPDRGLYEQYF
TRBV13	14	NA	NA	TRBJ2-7	TGTGCCAGCAGCTTAGGGCCGAAACCCTACGAGCAGTACTTC	CASSLGPKPYEQYF
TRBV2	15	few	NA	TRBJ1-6	TGTGCCAGCAGTGAATTGAGCGGGTCTAATTCACCCCTCCACTTT	CASSELSGSNSPLHF
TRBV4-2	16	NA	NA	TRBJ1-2	TGTGCCAGCAGCCAAAATGTGGGGAGACCTAACTATGGCTACACCTTC	CASSQNVGRPNYGYTF
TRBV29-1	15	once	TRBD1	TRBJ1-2	TGCAGCGTTGAAGATGAAGGGACAGGGCTCTATGGCTACACCTTC	CSVEDEGTGLYGYTF
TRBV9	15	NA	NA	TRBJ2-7	TGTGCCAGCAGCGTAGCTGTAGGGGCCTCCTACGAGCAGTACTTC	CASSVAVGASYEQYF
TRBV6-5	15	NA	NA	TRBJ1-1	TGTGCCAGCAGCCCAACCGTGGGTTCCGTCACTGAAGCTTTCTTT	CASSPTVGSVTEAFF
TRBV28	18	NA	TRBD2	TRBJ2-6	TGTGCCAGCAGCCATAGCCGGGCGGGGGACTCTGGGGCCAACGTCCTGACTTTC	CASSHSRAGDSGANVLTF
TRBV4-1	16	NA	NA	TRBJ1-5	TGCGCCAGCAGCCAAGGGCTCCGACAGGGCAATCAGCCCCAGCATTTT	CASSQGLRQGNQPQHF
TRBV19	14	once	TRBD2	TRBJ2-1	TGTGCCAGTAGTCTCCGGGGAGGGCGAAATGAGCAGTTCTTC	CASSLRGGRNEQFF
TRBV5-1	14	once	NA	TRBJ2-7	TGCGCCAGCAAGGGGACAACAGGGACCTACGAGCAGTACTTC	CASKGTTGTYEQYF
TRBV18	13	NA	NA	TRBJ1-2	TGTGCCAGCTCACCCGGGCCTGGAATTGGCTACACCTTC	CASSPGPGIGYTF
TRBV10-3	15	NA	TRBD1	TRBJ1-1	TGTGCCATCAGTGGAAGGACAGGGCAGAACACTGAAGCTTTCTTT	CAISGRTGQNTEAFF
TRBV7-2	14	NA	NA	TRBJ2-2	TGTGCCAGCAGCTCGGGGCAGAACACCGGGGAGCTGTTTTTT	CASSSGQNTGELFF
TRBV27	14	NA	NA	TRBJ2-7	TGTGCCAGCAGTTTGACATCCCTCTCCTACGAGCAGTACTTC	CASSLTSLSYEQYF
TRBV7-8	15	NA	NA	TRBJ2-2	TGTGCCAGCAGCTTAGATCGACCGAACACCGGGGAGCTGTTTTTT	CASSLDRPNTGELFF
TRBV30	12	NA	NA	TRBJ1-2	TGTGCCTGGATGGGGCAGGGGAGAGGCTACACCTTC	CAWMGQGRGYTF
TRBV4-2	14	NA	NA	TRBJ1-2	TGTGCCAGCAGCCCGGCGGGACAAGTCTATGGCTACACCTTC	CASSPAGQVYGYTF
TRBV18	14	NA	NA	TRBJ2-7	TGTGCCAGCTCAGGTGAGCGGAACACCTACGAGCAGTACTTC	CASSGERNTYEQYF
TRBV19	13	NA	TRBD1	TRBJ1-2	TGTGCCAGTAGGACAGGGGGCAACTATGGCTACACCTTC	CASRTGGNYGYTF
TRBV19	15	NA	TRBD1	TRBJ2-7	TGTGCCAGTAGTATCGGACAGGCCAACTCCTACGAGCAGTACTTC	CASSIGQANSYEQYF
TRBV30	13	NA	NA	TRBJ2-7	TGTGCCTGGGATACAGGGATCTCCTACGAGCAGTACTTC	CAWDTGISYEQYF
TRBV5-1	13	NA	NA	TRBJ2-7	TGCGCCAGCAGCCTGGGACCGACCTACGAGCAGTACTTC	CASSLGPTYEQYF
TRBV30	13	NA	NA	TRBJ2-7	TGTGCCTGGAGCCGAGAAGGACGGCTCGAGCAGTACTTC	CAWSREGRLEQYF
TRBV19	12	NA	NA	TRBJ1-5	TGTGCCAGTAGTATAGGGTGGCAGCCCCAGCATTTT	CASSIGWQPQHF
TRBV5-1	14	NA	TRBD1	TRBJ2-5	TGCGCCAGCAGCTCCGTGACAGGGGGAGAGACCCAGTACTTC	CASSSVTGGETQYF
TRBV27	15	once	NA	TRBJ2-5	TGTGCCAGCAGTAGCAGACTAGCAAGGGGGGAGACCCAGTACTTC	CASSSRLARGETQYF
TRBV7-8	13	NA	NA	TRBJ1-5	TGTGCCAGCAGCTTACAGGGGAATCAGCCCCAGCATTTT	CASSLQGNQPQHF
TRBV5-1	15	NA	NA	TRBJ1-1	TGCGCCAGCAGCCCGGACACCGCCGGCTGGACTGAAGCTTTCTTT	CASSPDTAGWTEAFF
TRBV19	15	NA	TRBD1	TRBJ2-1	TGTGCCAGTAGTCCAAGGACAGGGGACTACAATGAGCAGTTCTTC	CASSPRTGDYNEQFF
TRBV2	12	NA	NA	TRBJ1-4	TGTGCCAGCGAGAGACCGAATGAAAAACTGTTTTTT	CASERPNEKLFF
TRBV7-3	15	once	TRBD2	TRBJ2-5	TGTGCCAGCAGCTCGGGGGGGCCTCGACAAGAGACCCAGTACTTC	CASSSGGPRQETQYF
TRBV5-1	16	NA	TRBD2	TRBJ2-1	TGCGCCAGCAGCTTGGAAGCGGGGGAGGCCTACAATGAGCAGTTCTTC	CASSLEAGEAYNEQFF
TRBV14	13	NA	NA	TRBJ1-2	TGTGCCAGCAGCCAAGAAAGGGTGGGCGGCTACACCTTC	CASSQERVGGYTF
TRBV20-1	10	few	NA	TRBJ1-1	TGCAGTGCTAGAGGGAGGGAAGCTTTCTTT	CSARGREAFF
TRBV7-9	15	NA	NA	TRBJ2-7	TGTGCCAGCAGCTTAGTTAGTGGCAGGTCCTACGAGCAGTACTTC	CASSLVSGRSYEQYF
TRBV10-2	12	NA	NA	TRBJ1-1	TGCGCCAGTAGACCCGTGAACACTGAAGCTTTCTTT	CASRPVNTEAFF
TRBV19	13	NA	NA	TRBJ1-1	TGTGCCAGTAGTAACGGGGGGAACACTGAAGCTTTCTTT	CASSNGGNTEAFF
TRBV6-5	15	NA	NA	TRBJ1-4	TGTGCCAGCAGTTACAAAGGGGTTCGTAATGAAAAACTGTTTTTT	CASSYKGVRNEKLFF
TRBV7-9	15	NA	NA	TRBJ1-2	TGTGCCAGCAGCTTACCGACAGGATTTAACTATGGCTACACCTTC	CASSLPTGFNYGYTF
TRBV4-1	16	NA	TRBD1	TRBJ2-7	TGCGCCAGCAGCCAGGCAGACGGACAGGGGGTCTACGAGCAGTACTTC	CASSQADGQGVYEQYF
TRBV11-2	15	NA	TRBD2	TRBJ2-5	TGTGCCAGCAGCCGTAGCGGGGGGGGTCGAAAGACCCAGTACTTC	CASSRSGGGRKTQYF
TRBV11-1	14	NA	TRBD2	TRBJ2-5	TGTGCCAGCAGCTTCAGACTAGCTGAAGAGACCCAGTACTTC	CASSFRLAEETQYF
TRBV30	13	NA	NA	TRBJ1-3	TGTGCCTGGGCCCTCCATCCTGGAAACACCATATATTTT	CAWALHPGNTIYF
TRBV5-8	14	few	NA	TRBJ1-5	TGTGCCAGCAGCTTTGGGCCTGCGGTTCAGCCCCAGCATTTT	CASSFGPAVQPQHF
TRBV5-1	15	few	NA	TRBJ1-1	TGCGCCAGCAGCTTCCTGACAGCAATGAACACTGAAGCTTTCTTT	CASSFLTAMNTEAFF
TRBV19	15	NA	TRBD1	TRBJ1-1	TGTGCCAGTAGGGGGGTAAACAGGGGGCAGTCTGAAGCTTTCTTT	CASRGVNRGQSEAFF
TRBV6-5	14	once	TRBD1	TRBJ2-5	TGTGCCAGCCGGGACAGGGGGTCAGCAGAGACCCAGTACTTC	CASRDRGSAETQYF